These T cell receptor beta chains were read from a single sample in a study of cytomegalovirus exposure and HLA in healthy donors. Measured with immunoSEQ multiplex PCR; TCRdb has only the in-frame clones, and not every one. The table records roughly 73,000 clones, roughly 96% of them present only once. Material for sequencing was PBMCs. The receptors shown here come from a young man in good health and CMV-seronegative. CDR3s include the opening cysteine and the closing phenylalanine or tryptophan. A D gene is named only where the DNA matches it firmly. Rows may omit the clone size; those that give it use once, few, many or a size class.

j_call clone_size cdr3_length v_call d_call cdr3_nt cdr3_aa
TRBJ2-1 . 16 TRBV6-1 TRBD2 TGTGCCAGCAGTGAAACCCTCGGGGGGGTACGGAATGAGCAGTTCTTC CASSETLGGVRNEQFF
TRBJ1-1 . 14 TRBV15 . TGTGCCACCGATGGTGCGGGGACGAACACTGAAGCTTTCTTT CATDGAGTNTEAFF
TRBJ1-6 . 13 TRBV27 TRBD1 TGTGCCACCGCAGACAGGGACAATTCACCCCTCCACTTT CATADRDNSPLHF
TRBJ1-5 . 14 TRBV28 . TGTGCCAGCAGCCCCCGACGGGGGGACCAGCCCCAGCATTTT CASSPRRGDQPQHF
TRBJ2-5 . 14 TRBV5-4 . TGTGCCAGCAGCTTGGTGGAGGGGGGGGAGACCCAGTACTTC CASSLVEGGETQYF
TRBJ1-1 . 15 TRBV7-6 . TGTGCCAGCAGCAGAGGACAGCTCATGAACACTGAAGCTTTCTTT CASSRGQLMNTEAFF
TRBJ1-4 . 18 TRBV14 . TGTGCCAGCAGCCAACTACCCCCCGGGGGAGGCCGTAATGAAAAACTGTTTTTT CASSQLPPGGGRNEKLFF
TRBJ2-5 . 14 TRBV27 . TGTGCCAGCAGTATAAGGGGCCCCCAAGAGACCCAGTACTTC CASSIRGPQETQYF
TRBJ2-5 . 16 TRBV28 . TGTGCCAGCAGTTTTTCGGCAGGGGAAGTCCAAGAGACCCAGTACTTC CASSFSAGEVQETQYF
TRBJ2-1 . 16 TRBV29-1 TRBD2 TGCAGCGTTGACGGATTGGTAGCGGGGGGAGACAATGAGCAGTTCTTC CSVDGLVAGGDNEQFF
TRBJ2-1 . 15 TRBV6-5 TRBD1 TGTGCCAGCAATGCAGGGGGAGAGGCGTACAATGAGCAGTTCTTC CASNAGGEAYNEQFF
TRBJ2-7 . 16 TRBV7-3 TRBD1 TGTGCCAGCAGCTTATCTGGGGACAGGGGTCTTTACGAGCAGTACTTC CASSLSGDRGLYEQYF
TRBJ2-5 . 16 TRBV5-1 . TGCGCCAGCAGCTTGACCCCCCCGGGATTACAAGAGACCCAGTACTTC CASSLTPPGLQETQYF
TRBJ2-1 . 13 TRBV7-2 TRBD1 TGTGCCAGCAGCCACCCGCCGGGACAGGAGCAGTTCTTC CASSHPPGQEQFF
TRBJ2-6 . 20 TRBV9 TRBD1 TGTGCCAGCAGCAGACGGGACAGCGCCTTTACCCTCTCTGGGGCCAACGTCCTGACTTTC CASSRRDSAFTLSGANVLTF
TRBJ2-1 few 14 TRBV6-5 TRBD2 TGTGCCAGCAGTTCGGGCGCGACTAGCGGGGGGCAGTTCTTC CASSSGATSGGQFF
TRBJ1-1 . 13 TRBV6-5 . TGTGCCAGCAGGGTGGGGGGGAACACTGAAGCTTTCTTT CASRVGGNTEAFF
TRBJ1-2 . 14 TRBV7-9 . TGTGCCAGCAGCCCGCATGGCGGGGGAAGTGGCTACACCTTC CASSPHGGGSGYTF
TRBJ1-1 . 13 TRBV2 . TGTGCCAGCAGTGTGCGACTTAACACTGAAGCTTTCTTT CASSVRLNTEAFF
TRBJ2-7 . 14 TRBV10-3 TRBD1 TGTGCCATCAGTGCCTATATGACAGGGGACGAGCAGTACTTC CAISAYMTGDEQYF
TRBJ2-7 . 15 TRBV11-3 TRBD1 TGTGCCAGCAGCTTAGCTACAGGGGCCTCCTACGAGCAGTACTTC CASSLATGASYEQYF
TRBJ1-2 . 13 TRBV28 TRBD1 TGTGCCAGCAGTTTATACAGGGGCTATGGCTACACCTTC CASSLYRGYGYTF
TRBJ1-2 . 13 TRBV27 . TGTGCCAGCAGTTTTAATCAGGGATCTGGCTACACCTTC CASSFNQGSGYTF
TRBJ1-1 . 16 TRBV4-1 TRBD1 TGCGCCAGCAGCCACCGGAAGGGACAGATAATTTCTGAAGCTTTCTTT CASSHRKGQIISEAFF
TRBJ2-3 once 15 TRBV7-3 . TGTGCCAGCAGCTTCAGGGGGACTAGCACAGATACGCAGTATTTT CASSFRGTSTDTQYF
TRBJ1-3 few 18 TRBV7-9 TRBD1 TGTGCCAGCAGCCTCCGCTACAGGGGCCCTTACTCTGGAAACACCATATATTTT CASSLRYRGPYSGNTIYF
TRBJ2-4 . 15 TRBV7-3 . TGTGCCAGCAGCCTCTCCGGGACTCCCAAAAACATTCAGTACTTC CASSLSGTPKNIQYF
TRBJ1-4 . 14 TRBV7-8 TRBD1 TGTGCCAGCAGCTGGGGACAGGTCAATGAAAAACTGTTTTTT CASSWGQVNEKLFF
TRBJ1-6 . 15 TRBV7-2 . TGTGCCAGCAGCATCCACACGGAGCATAATTCACCCCTCCACTTT CASSIHTEHNSPLHF